These 10 T cell receptor beta chains were sequenced from one sample in a study of spatial heterogeneity in lung cancer. TCRdb passed the 5' RACE reads through MiXCR, listing each CDR3 protein once. The sample gives around 110,000 distinct CDR3 sequences, 10% to 15% of which show up once; 16% is in the top ten. The time point is: blood at routine non-recurrence follow-up after resection. The study sequenced unsorted whole RNA from tumor, nontumor lung or frozen PBMC. The sequences come from PBMCs, collected at follow-up. Receptors were obtained from a male donor with early-stage non-small cell lung cancer.

The DNA of the CDR3 is TGTGCCAGCAGCTTAGCTCGGGGACTTGGCACAGATACGCAGTATTTT. Translation gives CASSLARGLGTDTQYF. V is TRBV7-9 and J is TRBJ2-3; a weak D match, TRBD2 (6 bases). Trimming pared 0 bases from V and 1 base from J, leaving 11 bases between. The CDR3 runs to 16 residues. Germline loops: CDR1 SEHNR, CDR2 FQNEAQ (reference sequence).

This clonotype occurred many times. The CDR3 protein is CASSLAQATEAFF. The CDR3, as DNA: TGTGCCAGCAGCTTAGCCCAAGCCACTGAAGCTTTCTTT. The chain combines TRBV7-9 with TRBJ1-1, with D unclear. This CDR3 spans 13 amino acids. Germline V lookup: CDR1 SEHNR, CDR2 FQNEAQ (reference sequence). V dropped 0 bases and J dropped 4 bases, with 6 bases sitting between them.

This clonotype was seen ten or more times. This chain connects TRBV7-6 to TRBJ2-3, with D hard to call. The germline gives CDR1 SGHVS, CDR2 FNYEAQ. The CDR3 consists of 16 residues. V was clipped by 1 base and J by 6 bases, with 17 bases between them. This CDR3 is CASSLVSMTTRDTQYF. The CDR3 bases are TGTGCCAGCAGCTTAGTGTCGATGACAACGAGGGATACGCAGTATTTT.

This clonotype was observed many times. The chain employs TRBV10-3 and TRBJ1-1, with D perhaps TRBD1 (5 bases). Germline values: CDR1 ENHRY, CDR2 SYGVKD. V was pared by 2 bases and J by 7 bases, with 17 bases between. This CDR3 spans 15 amino acids. In nucleotides, the CDR3 is TGTGCCATCAGTGAGCCGACAAGGGGCGCCGGTGAAGCTTTCTTT. Its protein is CAISEPTRGAGEAFF.

The V and J genes are TRBV10-2 and TRBJ2-7; D is unresolved. The CDR3 runs to 14 residues. Germline V gene lookup returns CDR1 WSHSY and CDR2 SAAADI. V lost 6 bases and J lost 7, with 19 bases in between. CDR3 amino acids: CASSHVSGSEEQYF. CDR3 bases: TGCGCCAGCAGCCATGTGTCCGGGTCGGAGGAGCAGTACTTC.

This clonotype was seen more than once but under ten times. The chain employs TRBV6-6 and TRBJ2-3; D gene unclear. Trimming pared 7 bases from V and 1 base from J, leaving 12 bases between. CDR3 size: 14 residues. The V gene's germline CDR1 is MNHNY and CDR2 SVGAGI (reference sequence). CDR3 region: CASNPIGRTDTQYF. In DNA form, the CDR3 reads TGTGCCAGCAACCCAATCGGGCGCACAGATACGCAGTATTTT.

This clonotype showed up many times. The genes are TRBV29-1 and TRBJ1-1, with TRBD1 as a possible D gene (5 bases). Germline-derived CDR1 and CDR2 are SQVTM and ANQGSEA. Trimming removed 3 bases at V and 1 base at J, with 12 bases between. This CDR3 has 14 amino acids. The CDR3 DNA sequence: TGCAGCGTTGATCGAACAGGCCCGAACACTGAAGCTTTCTTT. Its translation is CSVDRTGPNTEAFF.

The table lists this clonotype with a few counts. This chain uses TRBV13 with TRBJ1-1; D gene ambiguous. Germline assignment: CDR1 PRHDT and CDR2 FYEKMQ (reference sequence). This CDR3 region has 15 residues. V lost 1 base and J 1 base, leaving 10 bases between the germline ends. In nucleotides, the CDR3 is TGTGCCAGCAGCTTAGATAGACACCAGAACACTGAAGCTTTCTTT. Encoded protein: CASSLDRHQNTEAFF.

This clonotype showed up just a few times. The chain couples TRBV24-1 to TRBJ2-3, with TRBD2 identical over 11 bases. The J segment lost 0 bases and the V segment lost 5 bases, leaving 3 bases of the junction unmatched. Germline CDR1 reads KGHDR; CDR2 reads SFDVKD. The CDR3 totals 16 residues. Written as DNA, the CDR3 is TGTGCCACCAGTGTCGCTAGCGGGGGGAGCACAGATACGCAGTATTTT. It specifies CATSVASGGSTDTQYF.

This clonotype was seen a few times. The chain is built from TRBV11-3 and TRBJ2-1; TRBD2 matches 8 bases. J lost 0 bases, V lost 0 bases, and 4 bases had no gene match. Germline V gives CDR1 SGHNT, CDR2 YENEEA. This CDR3 comprises 17 residues. For the CDR3, the DNA is TGTGCCAGCAGCTTAGACCCCACTAGCGGCTCCTACAATGAGCAGTTCTTC. This encodes CASSLDPTSGSYNEQFF.